Sequencing of this T cell receptor beta chain was carried out in a study of T cell changes during pregnancy in multiple sclerosis. The V gene end was trimmed by 6 bases and the J gene end by 5 bases; junction bases not matched to a gene: 0. The CDR3 runs 13 residues. CDR1 is ENHRY, CDR2 SYGVKD, per germline. The count of this clone is one. TCRdb's table, derived via immunoSEQ multiplex PCR, lists solely in-frame clones and lacks some. The table has some 140,000 clones, 90% to 98% seen once. The sequenced sample was peripheral blood, obtained after pregnancy. The genes are TRBV10-3 and TRBJ2-7; 14 nucleotides match TRBD2. The TCR was taken from a female donor with multiple sclerosis, enrolled in a pregnancy study. As DNA, the CDR3 is TGTGCCATCAGGGGACTAGCGGGAGACGAGCAGTACTTC. The encoded protein is CAIRGLAGDEQYF.